This entry describes one TCR beta chain. Its antigen remains unknown. The sample comes from a study of T cell responses to AZD1222 COVID-19 vaccine. Whole-study findings and limits: Of spike-specific TCRs, nearly half reportedly target regions left unmutated in variants. Baseline antibody screening turned up just six seropositive AZD1222 recipients. At 160-218 and 743-854, vaccine-associated CD4 TCRs were dominant, and they spanned spike. A rise in Spike-specific TCR breadth and depth followed two AZD1222 doses.

Germline V lookup: CDR1 SGHTA, CDR2 FQGNSA. The CDR3 extends over 17 amino acids. Trimming removed 5 bases from V and 0 bases from J, with 17 bases in between. Libraries were prepared by immunoSEQ multiplex PCR; TCRdb keeps only in-frame clonotypes and omits some of them. The data hold 100,000 to 150,000 clones, with approximately 84% observed a single time. This sequence originates from an adult in good health. The sample consisted of peripheral blood, taken on day 0 of AZD1222 vaccination. The gene calls are TRBV7-2 and TRBJ1-5, with D perhaps matching TRBD1 (5 bases). The DNA for the CDR3 is TGTGCCAGCAGCCCACAAGGGACCCCTTATAGCAATCAGCCCCAGCATTTT. The encoded protein is CASSPQGTPYSNQPQHF.